This T cell receptor (beta chain) came from a study of blood T cell repertoires in COVID-19. Study summary: Some COVID-19 samples were acute and others convalescent; all came from the United States, Italy and Spain. The cDNA or gDNA used as material had been derived from T cells, B-cell-depleted T cells, or PBMCs.

The data were produced by immunoSEQ multiplex PCR, yet TCRdb's version contains in-frame clones alone and is incomplete. Among more than 200,000 clones, under 90% were seen once, and the ten largest hold 4.2%. V trimming: 0 bases; J trimming: 6 bases; junction bases outside the gene matches: 8. The length of the CDR3 is 16 residues. Germline V gene data show CDR1 as SGHRS and CDR2 as YFSETQ. The specimen sequenced was peripheral blood. This sequence was found in a man in his sixties with acute or convalescent COVID-19. The rearrangement joins TRBV5-1 to TRBJ1-2; TRBD1 matches 10 bases. The CDR3 DNA sequence: TGCGCCAGCAGCTTGGCCTATCCCGGGACAGGGGATGGCTACACCTTC. Its protein is CASSLAYPGTGDGYTF.